This entry lists 17 T cell receptor beta chains sequenced from one sample in a study of siplizumab effects on memory and regulatory T cells. Generated by immunoSEQ multiplex PCR, the TCRdb table keeps only in-frame clones and is missing some. The top ten clones hold about 16% of a sample with 75,000 to 95,000 clones, 85% to 90% of them seen once. Material for sequencing was CD4+ T cells sorted from blood. The receptors derive from a human donor in good health.

V is TRBV19 and J is TRBJ1-1, with 7 bases aligning to TRBD1. Trimming cost V 4 bases and J 7 bases; bases outside gene matches: 3. Germline V gene data show CDR1 as LNHDA and CDR2 as SQIVND (reference sequence). This CDR3 has 12 amino acids. The CDR3 protein is CASSNRQGEAFF. The CDR3 DNA reads TGTGCCAGTAGTAACCGACAGGGTGAAGCTTTCTTT.

The chain has TRBV30 and TRBJ1-5; TRBD1 matches 7 bases. Germline V gene lookup returns CDR1 GTSNPN and CDR2 SVGIG (reference sequence). The CDR3 has 13 residues. J gave up 1 base and V 5 bases, and 2 bases lay outside the gene matches. In DNA form, the CDR3 reads TGTGCCTGGGGGGGACAGAGCAATCAGCCCCAGCATTTT. Protein sequence: CAWGGQSNQPQHF.

The chain combines TRBV28 with TRBJ2-3; the match to TRBD1 covers 7 bases. V dropped 6 bases and J dropped 0; count of bases not matched to a gene: 9. There are 16 residues in the CDR3. Germline V lookup: CDR1 MDHEN, CDR2 SYDVKM. The DNA for the CDR3 is TGTGCCAGCAGCCGAACAGGGGCCACTAGCACAGATACGCAGTATTTT. It is translated as CASSRTGATSTDTQYF.

This clone appeared a single time. The CDR3, as DNA: TGTGCCAGCAGTGAAGTGAAAGGACCGACCTATGGCTACACCTTC. It yields the protein CASSEVKGPTYGYTF. V usage is TRBV6-1 and J usage is TRBJ1-2; no clear D. The CDR3 spans 15 residues. Looked up from germline, CDR1 is MNHNS and CDR2 is SASEGT. Trimming removed 1 base at V and 4 bases at J, with 13 bases between.

This clone was detected once. This chain links TRBV19 with TRBJ2-5, with 8 positions matching TRBD2. The junction had 2 bases not matched to a gene; V was cut back by 5 bases and J by 0 bases. Germline V CDR1 and CDR2: LNHDA, SQIVND (reference sequence). The CDR3 sequence is 14 residues long. The chain's CDR3 is CASSHSGDQETQYF. CDR3 DNA sequence: TGTGCCAGTAGTCATAGCGGGGACCAAGAGACCCAGTACTTC.

The CDR3 DNA is TGCGCCAGCAGCTTGGGGGAGGGATCGCACAATGAGCAGTTCTTC. It specifies CASSLGEGSHNEQFF. The chain has TRBV5-1 and TRBJ2-1, with 7 bases identical to TRBD2. The CDR3 is made up of 15 amino acids. The J segment lost 5 bases and the V segment lost 0 bases, leaving 5 bases of the junction unmatched. CDR1 and CDR2 (germline): SGHRS, YFSETQ.

The chain has TRBV2 and TRBJ2-7; TRBD1 agrees at 12 bases. The length of the CDR3 is 16 residues. CDR1 is SNHLY and CDR2 is FYNNEI in the germline V gene. V was clipped by 6 bases and J by 3 bases; unmatched bases: 9. The CDR3 loop is CASRDPGTGGIYEQYF. In DNA, the CDR3 is TGTGCCAGCAGAGACCCCGGGACAGGGGGCATCTACGAGCAGTACTTC.

The rearrangement uses TRBV19 and TRBJ1-3; D unresolved. This CDR3 is 13 amino acids long. Germline lookup yields CDR1 LNHDA and CDR2 SQIVND (reference sequence). V was shortened by 2 bases and J by 0 bases, with 2 bases between the two germline ends. The CDR3: CASSINSGNTIYF. CDR3 DNA: TGTGCCAGTAGTATAAACTCTGGAAACACCATATATTTT. Looking up the rest from reference TRBV19 and TRBJ1-3 gives the full variable domain: DGGITQSPKYLFRKEGQNVTLSCEQNLNHDAMYWYRQDPGQGLRLIYYSQIVNDFQKGDIAEGYSVSREKKESFPLTVTSAQKNPTAFYLCASSINSGNTIYFGEGSWLTVV.

The chain's CDR3 is CASSLDSAGGQPQHF. CDR3 sequence (DNA): TGTGCCAGCAGCTTAGATTCGGCAGGGGGTCAGCCCCAGCATTTT. The chain carries TRBV11-2 and TRBJ1-5; 7 nucleotides match TRBD1. Per germline, CDR1 SGHAT and CDR2 FQNNGV. V shed 0 bases and J 6 bases; nucleotides not matched to a gene: 5. The CDR3 contains 15 residues.

V is TRBV6-1 and J is TRBJ1-2; a possible D gene is TRBD1 (5 bases). The CDR3 covers 13 residues. Germline V gene data show CDR1 as MNHNS and CDR2 as SASEGT. V was shortened by 1 base and J by 7 bases, with 10 bases between the two germline ends. The DNA of the CDR3 is TGTGCCAGCAGTGAAGTTGTCGGGGGTGGCTACACCTTC. Its translation is CASSEVVGGGYTF.

V usage is TRBV13 and J usage is TRBJ2-7; tentative D call: TRBD2 (5 bases). The V end lost 4 bases, the J end lost 4 bases, and 14 bases lay between the germline ends. The germline V gene has CDR1 PRHDT and CDR2 FYEKMQ (reference sequence). This CDR3 region has 14 residues. The CDR3 nucleotides are TGTGCCAGCAGCTCAACGAAAAGCGGATACGAGCAGTACTTC. Protein product: CASSSTKSGYEQYF.

CDR3 loop: CASSLAWNTEAFF. The CDR3 coding sequence is TGTGCCAGCAGTCTCGCATGGAACACTGAAGCTTTCTTT. This chain uses TRBV6-6 with TRBJ1-1, with D unclear. This CDR3 is built from 13 residues. Germline CDR1 and CDR2: MNHNY and SVGAGI (reference sequence). Trimming removed 5 bases at V and 1 base at J, with 8 bases between.

The gene calls are TRBV2 and TRBJ1-1, with D maybe TRBD1 (5 bases). Per germline, CDR1 SNHLY and CDR2 FYNNEI. This CDR3 is 12 amino acids long. V was shortened by 6 bases and J by 10 bases, with 15 bases between the two germline ends. CDR3 coding DNA: TGTGCCAGCAGGGACAACGTCTTAGTAGCTTTCTTT. Its translation: CASRDNVLVAFF.

The CDR3 DNA follows: TGTGCCAGCAGCAGATCTAGGGGCAACTATGGCTACACCTTC. The encoded protein is CASSRSRGNYGYTF. V and J are TRBV9 and TRBJ1-2; perhaps TRBD1 as D (5 bases). From germline, CDR1 is SGDLS and CDR2 YYNGEE. V was shortened by 4 bases and J by 2 bases, with 12 bases between the two germline ends. The CDR3 extends over 14 amino acids.

The rearrangement links TRBV7-2 to TRBJ1-5, with 8 bases aligning to TRBD1. Germline loops: CDR1 SGHTA, CDR2 FQGNSA. There are 16 residues in the CDR3. The V and J ends lost 2 bases and 9 bases, in that order; junction bases with no gene match: 12. CDR3 DNA: TGTGCCAGCAGCTTATGGGTCCAGGGGGCAATTTCGCCCCAGCATTTT. This sequence encodes CASSLWVQGAISPQHF.

Here the CDR3 DNA reads TGTGCTAGTGGTCAACTAGCCAACACAGATACGCAGTATTTT. As protein: CASGQLANTDTQYF. V usage is TRBV12-5 and J usage is TRBJ2-3; D may be TRBD2 (6 bases). Per the germline V gene, CDR1 is LGHNT and CDR2 is FRNRAP. The V end lost 5 bases, the J end lost 2 bases, and 11 bases lay between the germline ends. The CDR3 is made up of 14 amino acids.

This clone was seen more than once but under ten times. CDR3 residues: CASSLQVAQYF. The CDR3, as DNA: TGTGCCAGCAGCCTTCAGGTGGCCCAGTACTTC. The genes are TRBV9 and TRBJ2-5, with D uncertain. The germline V gene encodes CDR1 SGDLS and CDR2 YYNGEE. V was clipped by 4 bases and J by 9 bases, with 10 bases between them. This CDR3 region has 11 residues.